The present TCR delta chain was sequenced within a study of Vγ9Vδ2 T cells in congenital toxoplasmosis (dated by TCRdb to the early 2020s). At the level of the whole study: Congenital toxoplasmosis was diagnosed using IgG, IgM and IgA serology, Western blot and an in-house interferon-gamma release assay. The study compared gamma and delta chain CDR3 repertoires of sorted blood gammadelta T cells between congenitally T. gondii-infected and uninfected infants. Repertoire sequencing was done on samples from infants at 2 months after birth and at 1 year of age. At 2 months, TCR sequencing included roughly 5 infected and 10 to 11 uninfected infants, and at 1 year it included 3 infected and 4 uninfected infants. The paper as a whole reports these results and caveats: Two months was the earliest age with enough suitable sample material for TCR repertoire analysis, so newborn repertoires were not sequenced. At 1 year of age, repertoire differences between infected and uninfected infants were less clear than at 2 months. In approximately 2-month-old infants, germline-encoded fetal-type TRDV2 CDR3 sequences seemed to be more common in infected than in uninfected infants, which suggests a footprint of in utero expansion. At 2 months, infected infants appeared to have fewer N additions in TRGV9 and TRDV2 CDR3s than uninfected infants, particularly in TRDV2-TRDJ1 sequences. A public TRGV9 clonotype was highly prevalent in both infected and uninfected infants.

With regard to this clone: The target of this receptor is not known. TCRdb assigns this DNA the protein of a much larger clone, which departs from its translation at residue 13; this likely reflects a read error, and the protein shown comes from translating the DNA.

cDNA was made by template-switch reverse transcription with TRGC- and TRDC-specific primers in one tube, using SuperScript II. The TRGC primer was designed so that it binds both the TRGC1 and the TRGC2 constant genes. TRG and TRD amplification used the KAPA Real-Time Library Amplification Kit, with AMPure XP bead purification between steps. Index PCR with the Nextera XT Index Kit was used to attach Illumina sequencing adapters. Sequencing of TRG and TRD amplicons was performed on an Illumina MiSeq with the V2 300 kit, and 150 bp paired-end reads were generated. As for the authors' bioinformatics: Read quality was checked with FastQC version 0.11.8 before further analysis. Reads were aligned against the TRG or TRD reference genes from GenBank, and CDR3 sequences were constructed using MiXCR version 3.0.3. Default MiXCR settings were kept, except that 3 rather than 5 consecutive nucleotides were used to assemble TRDD gene segments. N additions, CDR3 length, J segment length and clonotype sharing between samples were all calculated using VDJtools version 1.2.1. CDR3 sequences that were out of frame or contained stop codons were left out of the analysis. Infant repertoires were compared for overlap with previously published fetal, cord blood and adult blood Vgamma9Vdelta2 repertoires. In TCRdb, clones were called once more from the public reads by CATT, and rows of identical DNA were later combined. What appears here as the V and J calls and clone size reflects TCRdb's work, not the paper's. The sample table contains roughly 630 delta-chain clones; only one count was recorded for approximately 7.5% of them. Of the sample, roughly 13% is held by the ten largest clones.

The CDR3 goes from the cysteine to the phenylalanine over 15 residues. Here the CDR3 DNA is all that survives: 45 bases in frame from base 1. Taken from the germline V gene, the CDR1 and CDR2 loops are GEAIGNYY and EKD. The same treatment, using spiramycin and/or pyrimethamine plus sulfadiazine plus folinic acid, was given to mothers of both infected and uninfected infants. All infants, infected and uninfected, were born by term delivery after more than 37 weeks of gestation. About 1 mL of blood was processed into PBMCs by Lymphoprep gradient centrifugation, after which the PBMCs were cryopreserved in liquid nitrogen and shipped to Belgium. After thawing, PBMCs were labeled with Zombie NIR viability dye and stained with CD3, TCR gammadelta, Vgamma9 and Vdelta2 antibodies. Sorting of CD3+ TCRgammadelta+ T cells was performed on a FACSAria III, with a mean purity of approximately 98%. The RNeasy Micro Kit was used to isolate RNA from about 10,000 sorted gammadelta T cells per sample. Each infant was born to a mother who had been enrolled with a primary T. gondii infection during pregnancy. Peripheral blood samples from the infants were taken at an outpatient microbiology and virology center in Pavia, Italy.

The sequence was obtained from a child younger than 10 born to a mother with Toxoplasma gondii infection during pregnancy, either congenitally infected or uninfected (not recorded which). The sample taken for sequencing was gamma-delta T cells from blood. The V and J genes are TRDV2 and TRDJ2; the junction holds 8 bases that match TRDD3. The CDR3 region reads CACDTVGDLTAQPFF. The sequenced DNA is TGTGCCTGTGACACCGTGGGGGATTTGACAGCACAACCCTTCTTT.